These 25 T cell receptor beta chains originate from one sample sequenced in a study. TCRdb passed the RT-PCR reads through MiXCR, listing each CDR3 protein once. Altogether about 680,000 distinct CDR3 sequences are present, 12% to 15% being singletons, with the ten largest covering 3% to 4.5%. What was sequenced was memory CD4+ T cells from blood. The receptor source for this set is a female donor in good health, serving as a healthy control.

This clonotype appeared many times. This chain joins TRBV20-1 and TRBJ1-2; 9 bases are a match to TRBD1. This CDR3 is built from 13 residues. V lost 6 bases and J lost 4; bases outside the gene matches: 6. Germline lookup yields CDR1 DFQATT and CDR2 SNEGSKA (reference sequence). The CDR3 DNA sequence: TGCAGTGCCGGGACAGGGATCAGCTATGGCTACACCTTC. Its translation: CSAGTGISYGYTF.

This clonotype was seen only a few times. V usage is TRBV7-2 and J usage is TRBJ1-3; TRBD1 aligns across 7 bases. The V segment lost 5 bases and the J segment 3 bases; nucleotides outside the gene matches: 13. CDR3 length: 17 residues. In germline, CDR1 is SGHTA, CDR2 FQGNSA. This CDR3 reads CASSPLLATGYGNTIYF. The CDR3 DNA is TGTGCCAGCAGCCCACTCTTGGCGACAGGGTATGGAAACACCATATATTTT.

Ten or more counts support this clonotype. This chain uses TRBV7-2 with TRBJ1-2, with D possibly being TRBD1 (6 bases). CDR1 and CDR2 (germline): SGHTA, FQGNSA. This CDR3 is 17 amino acids long. With 4 bases removed from V and 0 bases from J, the gap between germline ends came to 18 bases. The CDR3 here is CASSSHGRRGANYGYTF. CDR3 DNA: TGTGCCAGCAGCTCCCACGGTCGCAGGGGAGCTAACTATGGCTACACCTTC.

There are a few counts of this clonotype. This rearrangement joins TRBV5-1 to TRBJ1-1; TRBD1 matches 8 bases. Germline CDR1 SGHRS, CDR2 YFSETQ. V lost 2 bases, J lost 4 bases, and 10 bases stayed unmatched. The CDR3 spans 16 residues. CDR3 amino acids: CASSFGQGGQSTEAFF. The CDR3 DNA reads as TGCGCCAGCAGCTTCGGACAGGGTGGCCAGAGCACTGAAGCTTTCTTT.

This clonotype was seen many times. V usage is TRBV4-3 and J usage is TRBJ1-3, with D maybe TRBD1 (5 bases). The germline gives CDR1 LGHNA, CDR2 YSLEER. With 0 bases removed from V and 6 bases from J, the gap between germline ends came to 12 bases. This CDR3 is built from 15 residues. CDR3 residues: CASSQDYRGKNTIYF. In nucleotides, the CDR3 is TGCGCCAGCAGCCAAGATTATAGGGGTAAAAACACCATATATTTT.

In its sample, this clonotype was seen once. The genes are TRBV18 and TRBJ2-1; no firm D call. Trimming stripped 8 bases from V and 8 bases from J, with 10 bases between. Germline V gene lookup returns CDR1 KGHSH and CDR2 LQKENI. There are 11 residues in the CDR3. The CDR3 protein is CASLEGHEQFF. As DNA, the CDR3 is TGTGCCAGCCTAGAAGGCCATGAGCAGTTCTTC.

The rearrangement links TRBV6-5 to TRBJ1-6; D ambiguous. Trimming removed 3 bases at V and 8 bases at J, with 14 bases between. The length of the CDR3 is 15 residues. The germline CDR1 and CDR2 sequences are MNHEY and SVGAGI. CDR3 sequence (DNA): TGTGCCAGCAGTTATTATGTACAGTCGGATTCACCCCTCCACTTT. This codes for CASSYYVQSDSPLHF.

The chain carries TRBV6-5 and TRBJ2-2, with 9 bases fitting TRBD1. V gave up 2 bases and J gave up 6 bases; unmatched junction bases: 7. The germline V gene has CDR1 MNHEY and CDR2 SVGAGI. CDR3 size: 16 residues. The CDR3 DNA sequence: TGTGCCAGCAGTTACCCCGGGACAGGGAAGGCCGGGGAGCTGTTTTTT. It yields the protein CASSYPGTGKAGELFF.

In nucleotides, the CDR3 is TGTGCCAGCTCACCACTCGTGGGTAAAATCTACGAGCAGTACTTC. As protein: CASSPLVGKIYEQYF. The chain recombines TRBV18 with TRBJ2-7, with unresolved D. V gave up 1 base and J gave up 3 bases, with 13 bases separating them. The CDR3 totals 15 residues. Germline V gene sequence: CDR1 KGHSH, CDR2 LQKENI. Filled out from reference TRBV18 and TRBJ2-7, the complete variable domain reads NAGVMQNPRHLVRRRGQEARLRCSPMKGHSHVYWYRQLPEEGLKFMVYLQKENIIDESGMPKERFSAEFPKEGPSILRIQQVVRGDSAAYFCASSPLVGKIYEQYFGPGTRLTVT.

This clonotype occurred a few times. The V call is TRBV10-3, the J call TRBJ1-5; tentative D call: TRBD1 (6 bases). Trimming pared 0 bases from V and 5 bases from J, leaving 11 bases between. The length of the CDR3 is 15 residues. Per germline, CDR1 ENHRY and CDR2 SYGVKD. DNA of the CDR3: TGTGCCATCAGTGAGTCGGACAGCCATTATCAGCCCCAGCATTTT. Translation: CAISESDSHYQPQHF.

The rearrangement joins TRBV9 to TRBJ2-5; D perhaps matches TRBD1 (6 bases). CDR1 and CDR2 from the germline V gene are SGDLS and YYNGEE. V was cut by 3 bases and J by 2 bases, with 11 bases left in between. CDR3 length equals 14 residues. The CDR3 nucleotides are TGTGCCAGCAGCGGAGGACAGCATCAAGAGACCCAGTACTTC. Its protein product is CASSGGQHQETQYF.

This clonotype was detected only a few times. The chain has TRBV6-5 and TRBJ1-5; D is ambiguous. Trimming stripped 7 bases from V and 0 bases from J, with 13 bases between. From germline, CDR1 is MNHEY and CDR2 SVGAGI. The CDR3 is made up of 15 amino acids. Written as DNA, the CDR3 is TGTGCCAGCAAAGCCATCCCGGATAGCAATCAGCCCCAGCATTTT. This encodes CASKAIPDSNQPQHF.

The chain recombines TRBV20-1 with TRBJ2-1; maybe TRBD2 (5 bases). Germline assignment: CDR1 DFQATT and CDR2 SNEGSKA (reference sequence). This CDR3 region has 16 residues. V shed 3 bases and J shed 2 bases, with 17 bases lying between them. DNA of the CDR3: TGCAGTGCTAGTCCAACCGGGATCTTAACCTACAATGAGCAGTTCTTC. Encoded protein: CSASPTGILTYNEQFF.

This clonotype came up a few times. The rearrangement uses TRBV6-2 or TRBV6-3 and TRBJ2-4; D gene uncertain. The ends were cut back, 6 bases at V and 12 bases at J, with 18 bases in the middle. The CDR3 is made up of 13 amino acids. Germline lookup yields CDR1 MNHEY and CDR2 SVGEGT. The CDR3 here is CASRITALWPQYF. The CDR3 nucleotides read TGTGCCAGCAGGATTACTGCCCTATGGCCTCAGTACTTC.

This clonotype was detected ten times or more. The V call is TRBV4-1, the J call TRBJ1-2; 7 positions match TRBD1. CDR3 length equals 14 residues. Germline-derived CDR1 and CDR2 are MGHRA and YSYEKL. The J segment lost 5 bases and the V segment lost 4 bases, leaving 7 bases of the junction unmatched. In DNA, the CDR3 is TGCGCCAGCAGCCTCCTCGGACAGGCATATGGCTACACCTTC. It specifies CASSLLGQAYGYTF.

The genes are TRBV9 and TRBJ2-6; maybe TRBD1 (5 bases). Deletions cut 4 bases from V and 0 bases from J, with 14 bases between. The CDR3 covers 17 residues. Germline V CDR1 and CDR2: SGDLS, YYNGEE. The chain's CDR3 is CASSIRVQPSGANVLTF. CDR3 DNA sequence: TGTGCCAGCAGCATCAGGGTTCAGCCCTCTGGGGCCAACGTCCTGACTTTC.

This clonotype turned up a few times. The rearrangement uses TRBV4-3 and TRBJ2-4; no clear D gene. V lost 3 bases and J 0 bases, leaving 15 bases between the germline ends. From germline, CDR1 is LGHNA and CDR2 YSLEER. This CDR3 has 17 amino acids. The CDR3 sequence is CASSQDPTVLAKNIQYF. In DNA form, the CDR3 reads TGCGCCAGCAGCCAGGATCCGACGGTTCTAGCCAAAAACATTCAGTACTTC.

CDR3 in DNA: TGTGCCAGCAGAGGAGGGGTACAGGGGGGACAGCCCCAGCATTTT. Its translation is CASRGGVQGGQPQHF. This rearrangement joins TRBV27 to TRBJ1-5, with 8 bases aligning to TRBD1. The length of the CDR3 is 15 residues. Germline V CDR1 and CDR2: MNHEY, SMNVEV (reference sequence). Unmatched junction bases numbered 11, after V lost 6 bases and J lost 7 bases.

This clonotype came up a few times. This chain links TRBV6-5 with TRBJ2-1; a weak D match, TRBD1 (5 bases). The CDR3 length is 16 residues. Trimming left V 2 bases short and J 5 bases short, with 16 bases between. Germline V gene data show CDR1 as MNHEY and CDR2 as SVGAGI. Here the CDR3 DNA reads TGTGCCAGCAGTTACGGGGCAGCAGCTTGGAACAATGAGCAGTTCTTC. This translates into CASSYGAAAWNNEQFF.

Notes on this clonotype: A much larger clone lies one base from this, so it may be a read error. The V call is TRBV7-2, the J call TRBJ2-7; D is tentatively TRBD1 or TRBD2 (5 bases each). The CDR3 length is 15 residues. The V and J ends lost 1 base and 7 bases respectively, with 17 bases between them. Per germline, CDR1 SGHTA and CDR2 FQGNSA. Written as DNA, the CDR3 is TGTGCCAGCAGCTTAGTGTCAGGGAGAGACAATGAGCAGTACTTC. Translated: CASSLVSGRDNEQYF. The whole variable domain, filled in from reference TRBV7-2 and TRBJ2-7, reads GAGVSQSPSNKVTEKGKDVELRCDPISGHTALYWYRQSLGQGLEFLIYFQGNSAPDKSGLPSDRFSAERTGGSVSTLTIQRTQQEDSAVYLCASSLVSGRDNEQYFGPGTRLTVT.

This clonotype has only a few counts. V usage is TRBV6-6 and J usage is TRBJ1-2; 8 positions match TRBD1. The CDR3 length is 14 residues. V shed 4 bases, J shed 8 bases, and the junction held 9 bases outside the gene matches. Germline CDR1 reads MNHNY; CDR2 reads SVGAGI (reference sequence). In DNA form, the CDR3 reads TGTGCCAGCAGTTCCGACAGGGGATTAAGAGGCTACACCTTC. It is translated as CASSSDRGLRGYTF.

The chain uses TRBV5-1 and TRBJ1-2; no definite D call. The germline V and J ends were trimmed by 5 bases and 1 base, with 15 bases remaining between them. CDR3 length equals 15 residues. Germline CDR1 reads SGHRS; CDR2 reads YFSETQ. CDR3 amino acids: CASRGDPRDNYGYTF. CDR3 in DNA: TGCGCCAGCAGGGGAGATCCTAGGGATAACTATGGCTACACCTTC.

The chain combines TRBV12-3 or TRBV12-4 with TRBJ2-2, with TRBD1 matching 7 bases. Trimming removed 7 bases from V and 4 bases from J; junction bases left unmatched: 12. The CDR3 is 16 amino acids. In nucleotides, the CDR3 is TGTGCCAGCACCATTCTAAGACAGGGCGGCACCGGGGAGCTGTTTTTT. Protein: CASTILRQGGTGELFF.

Turning to this clonotype: A far larger clone is only one base removed, so a read error is likely. V usage is TRBV7-2 and J usage is TRBJ1-1, with TRBD1 matching over 11 bases. Germline V lookup: CDR1 SGHTA, CDR2 FQGNSA. The CDR3 is made up of 14 amino acids. CDR3 loop: CASSLGTGGTEDFF. CDR3 nucleotides: TGTGCCAGCAGCTTAGGGACAGGGGGCACTGAAGATTTCTTT. Complete variable domain (other parts from reference TRBV7-2 and TRBJ1-1): GAGVSQSPSNKVTEKGKDVELRCDPISGHTALYWYRQSLGQGLEFLIYFQGNSAPDKSGLPSDRFSAERTGGSVSTLTIQRTQQEDSAVYLCASSLGTGGTEDFFGQGTRLTVV.

The sample holds many counts of this clonotype. The J gene is TRBJ2-7, the V gene TRBV7-2; possibly TRBD2 for D (6 bases). Germline V gives CDR1 SGHTA, CDR2 FQGNSA. V lost 6 bases and J 1 base, leaving 13 bases between the germline ends. This CDR3 is 14 amino acids long. CDR3 loop: CASRLSGDSYEQYF. The DNA of the CDR3 is TGTGCCAGCAGACTTAGCGGAGATTCCTACGAGCAGTACTTC.